This TCR beta chain was recovered during a study of CD8 T cells in Susac syndrome. V lost 0 bases and J lost 5, with 13 bases in between. Per germline, CDR1 LGHNA and CDR2 YNFKEQ. The CDR3 is 16 residues long. Random hexamers were used to reverse transcribe 0.5 to 1 ug of RNA. Each CDR3 protein is one row after TCRdb ran MiXCR on the immunoSEQ multiplex PCR reads. In the table there are 150,000 to 200,000 distinct CDR3 sequences, roughly 95% of which are singletons. It was negative isolation that provided the CD8+ and CD4+ T cells, whereas TEMRA cells were enriched by FACS. Sequencing was performed on CD4+ T cells from PBMCs. The gene calls are TRBV4-2 and TRBJ2-2; D not certain. The receptor was derived from a human donor with Susac syndrome. Here the CDR3 reads CASSQDPAVITGELFF. The CDR3 DNA reads TGTGCCAGCAGCCAAGATCCCGCGGTTATAACCGGGGAGCTGTTTTTT.